The 12 T cell receptor beta chains reported below all come from one sample, sequenced in a study of shared clonotypes between healthy human individuals. Clones were read by immunoSEQ multiplex PCR, and TCRdb kept only the in-frame ones, dropping some. The sample has a few hundred thousand clones, 60% to 70% seen once. The sample taken for sequencing was memory CD4+ T cells sorted from blood. Subset in this sample: CD45RA-negative fraction. The receptor set was obtained from a man aged 25 to 40 in good health.

The J gene is TRBJ1-3, the V gene TRBV7-9; a weak D match, TRBD1 (5 bases). Trimming shortened V by 1 base and J by 2 bases, and 9 bases separated the two germline ends. The CDR3 contains 15 residues. Germline V gives CDR1 SEHNR, CDR2 FQNEAQ (reference sequence). In DNA form, the CDR3 reads TGTGCCAGCAGCTTAGTTCAGGGTGCTGGAAACACCATATATTTT. Translation gives CASSLVQGAGNTIYF.

This chain joins TRBV28 and TRBJ2-3; 8 nucleotides match TRBD2. Germline CDR1 is MDHEN and CDR2 is SYDVKM. V lost 2 bases to trimming and J lost 5 bases; unmatched junction nucleotides: 9. The CDR3 length is 16 residues. The DNA for the CDR3 is TGTGCCAGCAGTTTAGGTGCGGGGGGATGGAGAGATACGCAGTATTTT. As protein: CASSLGAGGWRDTQYF.

This clone was seen a handful of times. In DNA, the CDR3 is TGTGCCAGCAGCCCCAAAAAGGGAGGTATGGAGACCCAGTACTTC. This encodes CASSPKKGGMETQYF. The gene calls are TRBV11-2 and TRBJ2-5; D might be TRBD2 (6 bases). The CDR3 spans 15 residues. Germline V gene data show CDR1 as SGHAT and CDR2 as FQNNGV. V was pared by 5 bases and J by 5 bases, with 18 bases between.

The chain employs TRBV28 and TRBJ1-2; TRBD1 might be the D (6 bases). The CDR3 is 16 amino acids. Germline V lookup: CDR1 MDHEN, CDR2 SYDVKM. Trimming shortened V by 5 bases and J by 0 bases, and 16 bases separated the two germline ends. CDR3 sequence reads: CASSTLRTASNYGYTF. CDR3 sequence (DNA): TGTGCCAGCAGTACCCTTAGGACAGCCTCTAACTATGGCTACACCTTC.

The chain couples TRBV7-6 to TRBJ2-1; 10 positions agree with TRBD2. Germline V gene data show CDR1 as SGHVS and CDR2 as FNYEAQ. The junction had 14 bases not matched to a gene; V was cut back by 1 base and J by 8 bases. The CDR3 sequence is 18 residues long. CDR3 region: CASSLGRDSSGSFDEQFF. The DNA for the CDR3 is TGTGCCAGCAGCTTAGGCAGGGACTCTAGCGGGAGTTTTGATGAGCAGTTCTTC.

This rearrangement joins TRBV18 to TRBJ2-1; 8 positions agree with TRBD1. Unmatched junction bases numbered 10, after V lost 2 bases and J lost 4 bases. The CDR3 totals 17 residues. Germline loops: CDR1 KGHSH, CDR2 LQKENI. The CDR3 reads CASSPAPGQGGYNEQFF. CDR3 DNA sequence: TGTGCCAGCTCACCAGCTCCCGGACAGGGCGGTTACAATGAGCAGTTCTTC.

This chain uses TRBV5-1 with TRBJ1-2; tentatively, D is TRBD1 (6 bases). The CDR3 has 13 residues. The V end was cut by 4 bases, the J end by 0 bases, with 7 bases between. Germline V CDR1 and CDR2: SGHRS, YFSETQ. The CDR3 nucleotides are TGCGCCAGCAGCCGGGACACTAACTATGGCTACACCTTC. Translation gives CASSRDTNYGYTF.

The chain is built from TRBV6-1 and TRBJ1-2; D is undetermined. Trimming took 2 bases from V and 5 from J, leaving 15 bases between them. CDR3 size: 15 residues. CDR1 is MNHNS, CDR2 SASEGT, per germline. The CDR3 spells CASSELITSFYGYTF. CDR3 sequence (DNA): TGTGCCAGCAGTGAATTGATTACATCTTTTTATGGCTACACCTTC.

The rearrangement links TRBV4-3 to TRBJ1-1; maybe TRBD1 (6 bases). CDR3 length: 13 amino acids. The germline CDR1 and CDR2 sequences are LGHNA and YSLEER. Trimming took 3 bases from V and 2 from J, leaving 7 bases between them. CDR3 coding DNA: TGCGCCAGCAGCCAGGGACAAAACACTGAAGCTTTCTTT. Translating it yields CASSQGQNTEAFF.

The genes are TRBV6-5 and TRBJ2-5, with D unresolved. Per the germline V gene, CDR1 is MNHEY and CDR2 is SVGAGI. The CDR3 runs to 14 residues. V was trimmed by 6 bases and J by 4 bases, leaving 15 bases between them. CDR3 coding DNA: TGTGCCAGCAGCTTGGGGTTGAGAGGAGAGACCCAGTACTTC. This encodes CASSLGLRGETQYF.

The CDR3 is CASSPRDRVDSETQYF. Here the CDR3 DNA reads TGTGCCAGCTCACCTCGGGACAGGGTTGATTCGGAGACCCAGTACTTC. This rearrangement joins TRBV18 to TRBJ2-5, with 9 bases aligning to TRBD1. Per germline, CDR1 KGHSH and CDR2 LQKENI. Trimming took 3 bases from V and 5 from J; bases not matched to a gene: 10. The CDR3 length is 16 residues.

The J gene is TRBJ1-1, the V gene TRBV27; tentative D call: TRBD1 (5 bases). V lost 10 bases and J 8 bases, leaving 17 bases between the germline ends. The germline V gene encodes CDR1 MNHEY and CDR2 SMNVEV (reference sequence). This CDR3 has 12 amino acids. For the CDR3, the DNA is TGTGCCACTAAAGAGGGGCAGCGCGAAGCTTTCTTT. Its translation: CATKEGQREAFF.